This T cell receptor (beta chain) was sequenced in a study of T cell responses to AZD1222 COVID-19 vaccine. Findings and limits, study-wide: The donors showed a predominance of white British ancestry and of females, with possible underestimation of clonal diversity.

Unmatched junction bases numbered 9, after V lost 2 bases and J lost 6 bases. CDR1 is ENHRY and CDR2 is SYGVKD in the germline V gene. This CDR3 spans 15 amino acids. Note on this clone: Its specificity is not known.

The method was immunoSEQ multiplex PCR; TCRdb's version includes in-frame clones alone and lacks a portion of them. The data show 150,000 to 180,000 clones, roughly nine tenths seen once. The sequences come from peripheral blood, collected on day 0 of AZD1222 vaccination. The chain has TRBV10-3 and TRBJ2-7; 8 bases line up with TRBD1. The TCR originated in an adult in good health. CDR3 region: CAISERDRRFSEQYF. CDR3 nucleotide sequence: TGTGCCATCAGTGAGAGGGACAGGCGGTTCAGCGAGCAGTACTTC.